This passage covers 25 T cell receptor beta chains from one sample sequenced in a study of blood T cell repertoires in COVID-19. Sequenced by immunoSEQ multiplex PCR; TCRdb stores in-frame clones only, minus some. The sample yields under 300,000 clones, roughly 89% seen once. Sample: peripheral blood. The receptor set was obtained from a woman aged 60-75 years with COVID-19, enrolled during active disease.

The rearrangement uses TRBV3-1 (or the pseudogene TRBV3-2) and TRBJ1-3, with TRBD1 matching over 7 bases. The CDR3 contains 15 residues. V lost 0 bases and J lost 4; bases outside the gene matches: 3. CDR1 and CDR2 (germline): LGHDT, YNNKEL (reference sequence). As DNA, the CDR3 is TGTGCCAGCAGCCAAGAACAGGGGCTGGGAAACACCATATATTTT. Protein product: CASSQEQGLGNTIYF.

Of note for this clone: The identical CDR3 is also encoded by other nucleotide sequences in the sample. The J gene is TRBJ2-3, the V gene TRBV5-1, with 9 bases identical to TRBD2. This CDR3 comprises 15 residues. CDR1 is SGHRS and CDR2 is YFSETQ in the germline V gene. Losses at the gene ends were 1 base for V and 1 base for J; bases not matched to a gene: 1. CDR3 amino acids: CASSLSSGGTDTQYF. CDR3 DNA: TGCGCCAGCAGCTTGTCTAGCGGGGGCACAGATACGCAGTATTTT.

The chain uses TRBV6-2 or TRBV6-3 and TRBJ1-2; D gene unclear. V gave up 5 bases and J gave up 4 bases, with 8 bases separating them. The germline V gene encodes CDR1 MNHEY and CDR2 SVGEGT. The CDR3 covers 12 residues. CDR3 protein: CASSGQIYGYTF. Written as DNA, the CDR3 is TGTGCCAGCAGTGGGCAGATCTATGGCTACACCTTC.

This chain joins TRBV2 and TRBJ1-2; perhaps TRBD1 as D (5 bases). Germline CDR1 and CDR2: SNHLY and FYNNEI. This CDR3 is built from 12 residues. V was clipped by 5 bases and J by 13 bases, with 17 bases between them. In DNA form, the CDR3 reads TGTGCCAGCAGTCTCGGGACGCCCGGGGGCACCTTC. It is translated as CASSLGTPGGTF.

V and J are TRBV5-6 and TRBJ1-2; 9 bases line up with TRBD1. J gave up 4 bases and V 1 base, and 14 bases lay outside the gene matches. Germline V gene data show CDR1 as SGHDT and CDR2 as YYEEEE. This CDR3 spans 18 amino acids. CDR3 region: CASSLRTLNRGHLYGYTF. CDR3 sequence (DNA): TGTGCCAGCAGCTTGCGGACCCTAAACAGGGGGCATCTCTATGGCTACACCTTC.

DNA of the CDR3: TGTGCCAGCAATCCACAACAGGGGGGCGTCACTGAAGCTTTCTTT. Translated: CASNPQQGGVTEAFF. The chain recombines TRBV25-1 with TRBJ1-1, with 8 bases fitting TRBD1. Per germline, CDR1 MGHDK and CDR2 SYGVNS. V shed 7 bases, J shed 4 bases, and the junction held 11 bases outside the gene matches. The CDR3 totals 15 residues.

There are a few counts of this clone. This rearrangement joins TRBV6-5 to TRBJ1-6, with 7 bases lining up with TRBD1. After removal of 7 bases from V and 13 bases from J, the junction contained 10 bases not matched to a gene. Germline assignment: CDR1 MNHEY and CDR2 SVGAGI. The CDR3 is 13 residues long. The DNA of the CDR3 is TGTGCCAGCACCACGACAGGGATGATGCCCCTCCACTTT. Its translation is CASTTTGMMPLHF.

This clone has more than one count but fewer than ten. The chain joins TRBV13 to TRBJ1-4; the D gene is possibly TRBD1 (6 bases). Looked up from germline, CDR1 is PRHDT and CDR2 is FYEKMQ (reference sequence). This CDR3 spans 14 amino acids. Trimming took off 5 bases at V and 1 base at J, with 8 bases between the two ends. In nucleotides, the CDR3 is TGTGCCAGCAGCACACAGGGAACTAATGAAAAACTGTTTTTT. Encoded protein: CASSTQGTNEKLFF.

The CDR3: CASSRGQGTYNEQFF. The CDR3 nucleotides read TGTGCCAGCAGCCGGGGACAGGGGACCTACAATGAGCAGTTCTTC. The chain has TRBV7-2 and TRBJ2-1, with TRBD1 matching over 10 bases. This CDR3 region has 15 residues. The germline V gene has CDR1 SGHTA and CDR2 FQGNSA. With 5 bases clipped from V and 2 bases from J, the junction kept 3 bases outside the gene matches.

The rearrangement links TRBV6-5 to TRBJ1-1; weak D call: TRBD1 (6 bases). The CDR3 extends over 15 amino acids. Germline V lookup: CDR1 MNHEY, CDR2 SVGAGI. The V and J ends lost 6 bases and 0 bases respectively, with 14 bases between them. In DNA, the CDR3 is TGTGCCAGCAGATTACAGGGCGTAATGAACACTGAAGCTTTCTTT. This gives the protein CASRLQGVMNTEAFF.

The chain links TRBV5-8 to TRBJ1-1; TRBD1 agrees at 7 bases. The CDR3 sequence is 16 residues long. After removal of 4 bases from V and 6 bases from J, the junction contained 15 bases not matched to a gene. The germline CDR1 and CDR2 sequences are SGHTS and YDEGEE. The CDR3 DNA follows: TGTGCCAGCAGCAACCAAAGACAGGGTAGGGGGGCTGAAGCTTTCTTT. Translating it yields CASSNQRQGRGAEAFF. The whole variable domain, filled in from reference TRBV5-8 and TRBJ1-1, reads EAGVTQSPTHLIKTRGQQATLRCSPISGHTSVYWYQQALGLGLQFLLWYDEGEERNRGNFPPRFSGRQFPNYSSELNVNALELEDSALYLCASSNQRQGRGAEAFFGQGTRLTVV.

Details on this clone: Other DNA variants within this sample encode the same CDR3. The chain employs TRBV18 and TRBJ1-1; D is perhaps TRBD1 (5 bases). Germline values: CDR1 KGHSH, CDR2 LQKENI. The V and J ends lost 6 bases and 3 bases respectively, with 14 bases between them. The CDR3 is 14 residues long. CDR3 sequence reads: CASSLSSGDTEAFF. The DNA for the CDR3 is TGTGCCAGCTCCCTTTCATCGGGGGACACTGAAGCTTTCTTT.

The V call is TRBV9, the J call TRBJ2-5; tentative D call: TRBD2 (6 bases). The V end was cut by 0 bases, the J end by 1 base, with 7 bases between. CDR1 is SGDLS and CDR2 is YYNGEE in the germline V gene. The CDR3 contains 14 residues. CDR3 DNA: TGTGCCAGCAGCGTAGGCGGGACCCAAGAGACCCAGTACTTC. Translation gives CASSVGGTQETQYF.

The chain carries TRBV19 and TRBJ1-2; D unresolved. The V gene lost 1 base and the J gene lost 6 bases, with 12 bases spanning the gap. The germline gives CDR1 LNHDA, CDR2 SQIVND (reference sequence). The length of the CDR3 is 14 residues. This CDR3 is CASSIGLSSDGYTF. CDR3 nucleotides: TGTGCCAGTAGTATAGGACTCTCTTCGGATGGCTACACCTTC.

This clone was seen more than once but under ten times. The V and J genes are TRBV5-1 and TRBJ2-5; possible D gene TRBD1, 8 bases. Trimming left V 2 bases short and J 5 bases short, with 16 bases between. This CDR3 contains 15 residues. CDR1 and CDR2 from the germline V gene are SGHRS and YFSETQ. The CDR3 spells CASSFLHRGGETQYF. The DNA for the CDR3 is TGCGCCAGCAGCTTCCTCCACAGGGGGGGCGAGACCCAGTACTTC.

This clone was observed once. This sequence joins TRBV7-2 and TRBJ2-5, with D perhaps matching TRBD2 (6 bases). CDR1 and CDR2 from the germline V gene are SGHTA and FQGNSA. V gave up 5 bases and J gave up 4 bases, with 14 bases separating them. This CDR3 contains 14 residues. The CDR3 reads CASSTGTPTETQYF. DNA for the CDR3: TGTGCCAGCAGCACCGGGACTCCTACAGAGACCCAGTACTTC.

The gene calls are TRBV6-6 and TRBJ1-2; perhaps TRBD1 as D (5 bases). The germline gives CDR1 MNHNY, CDR2 SVGAGI (reference sequence). Trimming removed 6 bases from V and 6 bases from J, with 14 bases in between. CDR3 length equals 13 residues. The CDR3 here is CASSQTGANGYTF. CDR3 coding DNA: TGTGCCAGCAGCCAGACTGGGGCCAATGGCTACACCTTC.

The rearrangement joins TRBV7-9 to TRBJ1-4; no definite D call. Trimming shortened V by 1 base and J by 3 bases, and 6 bases separated the two germline ends. The CDR3 loop spans 14 amino acids. Looked up from germline, CDR1 is SEHNR and CDR2 is FQNEAQ (reference sequence). CDR3 DNA sequence: TGTGCCAGCAGCTTAGGGAGGGCTAATGAAAAACTGTTTTTT. Translating gives CASSLGRANEKLFF.

This clone has just a few counts. The rearrangement uses TRBV4-3 and TRBJ1-5, with 8 nucleotides matching TRBD1. The trim removed 1 base at V and 5 bases at J, leaving 7 bases unmatched. In germline, CDR1 is LGHNA, CDR2 YSLEER. The CDR3 spans 16 residues. CDR3 amino acids: CASSQAAGGTDQPQHF. The CDR3 DNA reads TGCGCCAGCAGCCAAGCCGCAGGGGGCACCGATCAGCCCCAGCATTTT.

This clone was picked up a small number of times. The rearrangement links TRBV5-1 to TRBJ2-1; TRBD1 agrees at 12 bases. Looked up from germline, CDR1 is SGHRS and CDR2 is YFSETQ. The J segment lost 7 bases and the V segment lost 4 bases, leaving 9 bases of the junction unmatched. The CDR3 totals 16 residues. The CDR3: CASSLLAGQGANEQFF. For the CDR3, the DNA is TGCGCCAGCAGCCTGTTGGCGGGACAGGGGGCGAATGAGCAGTTCTTC.

The chain employs TRBV7-8 and TRBJ1-1, with no clear D. The germline gives CDR1 SGHVS, CDR2 FQNEAQ. Trimming removed 3 bases at V and 4 bases at J, with 9 bases between. The CDR3 totals 13 residues. This CDR3 reads CASSFQESTEAFF. The CDR3, as DNA: TGTGCCAGCAGCTTTCAGGAATCCACTGAAGCTTTCTTT.

The V gene is TRBV6-2 or TRBV6-3, the J gene TRBJ1-3, with a weak D call TRBD1 (6 bases). V was trimmed by 6 bases and J by 0 bases, leaving 12 bases between them. The CDR3 has 15 residues. In germline, CDR1 is MNHEY, CDR2 SVGEGT. Here the CDR3 reads CASSRGQNSGNTIYF. The DNA for the CDR3 is TGTGCCAGCAGCCGAGGACAGAACTCTGGAAACACCATATATTTT.

The chain couples TRBV13 to TRBJ2-2; no definite D call. This CDR3 has 14 amino acids. The germline V gene has CDR1 PRHDT and CDR2 FYEKMQ (reference sequence). Trimming took off 5 bases at V and 3 bases at J, with 10 bases between the two ends. This CDR3 is CASSPTPDTGELFF. The CDR3, as DNA: TGTGCCAGCAGCCCCACCCCGGACACCGGGGAGCTGTTTTTT.

The table lists this clone with a few counts. The genes are TRBV10-3 and TRBJ2-7; D perhaps matches TRBD1 (6 bases). The germline gives CDR1 ENHRY, CDR2 SYGVKD. The V end lost 4 bases, the J end lost 5 bases, and 12 bases lay between the germline ends. The CDR3 totals 13 residues. CDR3 amino acids: CAISAMGHDEQYF. In DNA form, the CDR3 reads TGTGCCATCAGTGCAATGGGACATGACGAGCAGTACTTC.

The chain is built from TRBV4-3 and TRBJ1-4, with 8 bases lining up with TRBD1. Per the germline V gene, CDR1 is LGHNA and CDR2 is YSLEER. The junction had 7 bases not matched to a gene; V was cut back by 4 bases and J by 6 bases. The CDR3 is 15 amino acids. CDR3 loop: CASSPRQGFYEKLFF. The CDR3 nucleotides read TGCGCCAGCAGCCCTCGACAGGGGTTTTATGAAAAACTGTTTTTT.